Listed below are T cell receptor beta chains from one sample, sequenced in a study of T cell responses to AZD1222 COVID-19 vaccine. Profiled with immunoSEQ multiplex PCR; TCRdb holds only in-frame clones, not every one. The sample lists some 96,000 clones, roughly 80% occurring once. Sample: peripheral blood, taken 28 days after the second AZD1222 dose. All receptors come from an adult who received the AZD1222 COVID-19 vaccine. Each CDR3 is given with its conserved first and last residue. Fields, in order: clone size, J gene, D gene, V gene, CDR3 protein, CDR3 DNA. The D gene is left open where the match is weak. Not every row has a clone size; where given, it reads once, few, many or a size class.

abundance: few
j_gene: TRBJ2-6
d_gene: -
v_gene: TRBV11-3
CDR3aa: CASSLGYGANVLTF
CDR3nt: TGTGCCAGCAGCTTAGGTTACGGGGCCAACGTCCTGACTTTC

abundance: -
j_gene: TRBJ1-2
d_gene: TRBD1
v_gene: TRBV19
CDR3aa: CASNPRTGLPYGYTF
CDR3nt: TGTGCCAGCAATCCTCGGACAGGCCTTCCGTATGGCTACACCTTC

abundance: -
j_gene: TRBJ1-1
d_gene: -
v_gene: TRBV25-1
CDR3aa: CASSEPLARMAAFF
CDR3nt: TGTGCCAGCAGTGAACCCCTGGCCCGTATGGCAGCTTTCTTT

abundance: -
j_gene: TRBJ2-5
d_gene: -
v_gene: TRBV10-3
CDR3aa: CAIRRTAQETQYF
CDR3nt: TGTGCCATCAGGAGGACCGCACAAGAGACCCAGTACTTC

abundance: -
j_gene: TRBJ2-4
d_gene: -
v_gene: TRBV2
CDR3aa: CASTSLGGVAKNIQYF
CDR3nt: TGTGCCAGCACCTCCTTAGGCGGGGTAGCCAAAAACATTCAGTACTTC

abundance: -
j_gene: TRBJ2-3
d_gene: -
v_gene: TRBV21-1
CDR3aa: CASSKVVPGVADTQYF
CDR3nt: TGTGCCAGCAGCAAAGTGGTCCCAGGGGTCGCAGATACGCAGTATTTT

abundance: -
j_gene: TRBJ1-5
d_gene: -
v_gene: TRBV29-1
CDR3aa: CSVLPVFGQPQHF
CDR3nt: TGCAGCGTCCTCCCTGTTTTCGGTCAGCCCCAGCATTTT

abundance: -
j_gene: TRBJ2-3
d_gene: -
v_gene: TRBV5-4
CDR3aa: CASSPPSSDTQYF
CDR3nt: TGTGCCAGCAGCCCGCCTTCGTCAGATACGCAGTATTTT

abundance: -
j_gene: TRBJ2-7
d_gene: TRBD2
v_gene: TRBV2
CDR3aa: CASRIGLAGPYEQYF
CDR3nt: TGTGCCAGCAGAATCGGATTAGCGGGGCCATACGAGCAGTACTTC

abundance: -
j_gene: TRBJ1-6
d_gene: -
v_gene: TRBV9
CDR3aa: CASTPGAYSYNSPLHF
CDR3nt: TGTGCCAGCACCCCGGGGGCCTACTCCTATAATTCACCCCTCCACTTT

abundance: -
j_gene: TRBJ1-1
d_gene: -
v_gene: TRBV11-1
CDR3aa: CASSLYGGPNTEAFF
CDR3nt: TGTGCCAGCAGCTTATACGGGGGGCCGAACACTGAAGCTTTCTTT

abundance: few
j_gene: TRBJ1-2
d_gene: -
v_gene: TRBV5-5
CDR3aa: CATSWTGDNYGYTF
CDR3nt: TGTGCCACTAGTTGGACGGGAGATAACTATGGCTACACCTTC

abundance: -
j_gene: TRBJ1-5
d_gene: -
v_gene: TRBV6-5
CDR3aa: CASSYRGSNQPQHF
CDR3nt: TGTGCCAGCAGTTACCGGGGTAGCAATCAGCCCCAGCATTTT

abundance: large
j_gene: TRBJ2-2
d_gene: -
v_gene: TRBV19
CDR3aa: CASRSGELFF
CDR3nt: TGTGCCAGTAGGTCCGGGGAGCTGTTTTTT

abundance: -
j_gene: TRBJ2-1
d_gene: TRBD2
v_gene: TRBV5-1
CDR3aa: CASSLAPSGGVYHEQFF
CDR3nt: TGCGCCAGCAGCTTGGCCCCTAGCGGGGGGGTTTATCATGAGCAGTTCTTC

abundance: -
j_gene: TRBJ2-1
d_gene: TRBD2
v_gene: TRBV11-2
CDR3aa: CASSVREFNEQFF
CDR3nt: TGTGCCAGCAGCGTGCGGGAGTTCAATGAGCAGTTCTTC

abundance: -
j_gene: TRBJ2-7
d_gene: TRBD2
v_gene: TRBV11-2
CDR3aa: CASGTSGSYEQYF
CDR3nt: TGTGCCAGCGGGACTAGCGGATCCTACGAGCAGTACTTC

abundance: -
j_gene: TRBJ2-2
d_gene: -
v_gene: TRBV7-9
CDR3aa: CASSPSVPTGELFF
CDR3nt: TGTGCCAGCAGCCCCTCCGTACCCACCGGGGAGCTGTTTTTT

abundance: -
j_gene: TRBJ2-3
d_gene: TRBD2
v_gene: TRBV5-1
CDR3aa: CASSLGTGGRSDTQYF
CDR3nt: TGCGCCAGCAGCTTGGGAACGGGGGGTCGCTCAGATACGCAGTATTTT

abundance: -
j_gene: TRBJ2-7
d_gene: TRBD1
v_gene: TRBV29-1
CDR3aa: CSVGPDRGPTEQYF
CDR3nt: TGCAGCGTTGGCCCGGACAGGGGCCCTACTGAGCAGTACTTC

abundance: -
j_gene: TRBJ1-3
d_gene: TRBD1
v_gene: TRBV5-1
CDR3aa: CASSTGAGNTIYF
CDR3nt: TGCGCCAGTTCGACAGGGGCTGGAAACACCATATATTTT

abundance: -
j_gene: TRBJ2-7
d_gene: -
v_gene: TRBV13
CDR3aa: CASSLVDPGSEQYF
CDR3nt: TGTGCCAGCAGCCTCGTCGACCCTGGATCCGAGCAGTACTTC

abundance: -
j_gene: TRBJ1-2
d_gene: -
v_gene: TRBV24-1
CDR3aa: CATSEVGGGGRGYTF
CDR3nt: TGTGCCACCAGTGAGGTCGGAGGCGGAGGTCGCGGCTACACCTTC

abundance: -
j_gene: TRBJ1-2
d_gene: -
v_gene: TRBV3-1/TRBV3-2
CDR3aa: CASSQGGPGGYGYTF
CDR3nt: TGTGCCAGCAGCCAAGGGGGCCCCGGGGGCTATGGCTACACCTTC

abundance: -
j_gene: TRBJ2-5
d_gene: -
v_gene: TRBV27
CDR3aa: CATPRTVASQTQYF
CDR3nt: TGTGCCACTCCCCGGACAGTCGCCAGCCAGACCCAGTACTTC

abundance: -
j_gene: TRBJ2-5
d_gene: -
v_gene: TRBV24-1
CDR3aa: CATSDNRDPEYQETQYF
CDR3nt: TGTGCCACCAGTGACAACCGGGACCCCGAGTACCAAGAGACCCAGTACTTC

abundance: -
j_gene: TRBJ1-5
d_gene: -
v_gene: TRBV7-8
CDR3aa: CASSWGLAQPQHF
CDR3nt: TGTGCCAGCAGCTGGGGCCTGGCCCAGCCCCAGCATTTT

abundance: once
j_gene: TRBJ1-1
d_gene: -
v_gene: TRBV2
CDR3aa: CASARLGGTEAFF
CDR3nt: TGTGCCAGCGCCCGCTTAGGAGGCACTGAAGCTTTCTTT

abundance: -
j_gene: TRBJ1-2
d_gene: -
v_gene: TRBV27
CDR3aa: CASSFTGGYGYTF
CDR3nt: TGTGCCAGCAGCTTCACCGGGGGCTATGGCTACACCTTC

abundance: -
j_gene: TRBJ2-7
d_gene: -
v_gene: TRBV2
CDR3aa: CASRTGPFDPYEQYF
CDR3nt: TGTGCCAGCAGAACAGGGCCCTTTGACCCCTACGAGCAGTACTTC

abundance: -
j_gene: TRBJ2-1
d_gene: -
v_gene: TRBV7-3
CDR3aa: CASSLPGRHNEQFF
CDR3nt: TGTGCCAGCAGCCTCCCGGGACGCCACAATGAGCAGTTCTTC

abundance: -
j_gene: TRBJ2-2
d_gene: -
v_gene: TRBV6-5
CDR3aa: CASSYDRTGELFF
CDR3nt: TGTGCCAGCAGTTATGACAGGACCGGGGAGCTGTTTTTT

abundance: -
j_gene: TRBJ1-3
d_gene: -
v_gene: TRBV7-2
CDR3aa: CASRGGGSGNTIYF
CDR3nt: TGTGCCAGCAGGGGCGGGGGATCTGGAAACACCATATATTTT

abundance: -
j_gene: TRBJ2-4
d_gene: -
v_gene: TRBV7-2
CDR3aa: CASSPSWENIQYF
CDR3nt: TGTGCCAGCAGCCCCTCGTGGGAAAACATTCAGTACTTC

abundance: -
j_gene: TRBJ2-5
d_gene: -
v_gene: TRBV27
CDR3aa: CASKWTGVVETQYF
CDR3nt: TGTGCCAGCAAGTGGACGGGTGTAGTGGAGACCCAGTACTTC

abundance: -
j_gene: TRBJ2-1
d_gene: -
v_gene: TRBV9
CDR3aa: CASSDEGRGINEQFF
CDR3nt: TGTGCCAGCAGCGACGAGGGCAGGGGCATCAATGAGCAGTTCTTC

abundance: -
j_gene: TRBJ1-3
d_gene: -
v_gene: TRBV18
CDR3aa: CASSSQGAGNTIYF
CDR3nt: TGTGCCAGCTCCTCACAGGGTGCCGGAAACACCATATATTTT

abundance: -
j_gene: TRBJ2-3
d_gene: -
v_gene: TRBV7-9
CDR3aa: CASNIPTLSGYTQYF
CDR3nt: TGTGCCAGCAACATACCGACCCTTTCAGGGTATACGCAGTATTTT

abundance: -
j_gene: TRBJ1-2
d_gene: -
v_gene: TRBV18
CDR3aa: CASSPGTHGYTF
CDR3nt: TGTGCCAGCTCACCAGGGACCCATGGCTACACCTTC

abundance: -
j_gene: TRBJ2-5
d_gene: TRBD1
v_gene: TRBV10-3
CDR3aa: CAISEQGALQETQYF
CDR3nt: TGTGCCATCAGTGAACAGGGGGCACTCCAAGAGACCCAGTACTTC

abundance: -
j_gene: TRBJ2-2
d_gene: -
v_gene: TRBV24-1
CDR3aa: CATSDPGGPTGELFF
CDR3nt: TGTGCCACCAGTGATCCGGGGGGCCCCACCGGGGAGCTGTTTTTT

abundance: -
j_gene: TRBJ2-7
d_gene: -
v_gene: TRBV4-3
CDR3aa: CASSQAGQGGHEQYF
CDR3nt: TGCGCCAGCAGCCAAGCAGGGCAAGGAGGACACGAGCAGTACTTC

abundance: few
j_gene: TRBJ2-5
d_gene: -
v_gene: TRBV7-2
CDR3aa: CASSSVTIETQYF
CDR3nt: TGTGCCAGCAGCTCAGTGACAATCGAGACCCAGTACTTC

abundance: -
j_gene: TRBJ1-1
d_gene: -
v_gene: TRBV9
CDR3aa: CASSVDRDTEAFF
CDR3nt: TGTGCCAGCAGCGTGGACAGAGACACTGAAGCTTTCTTT

abundance: -
j_gene: TRBJ1-1
d_gene: -
v_gene: TRBV5-1
CDR3aa: CASSLVVRGGNTEAFF
CDR3nt: TGCGCCAGCAGCTTGGTAGTGAGGGGAGGGAACACTGAAGCTTTCTTT

abundance: -
j_gene: TRBJ1-2
d_gene: -
v_gene: TRBV19
CDR3aa: CASRTGTAYGYTF
CDR3nt: TGTGCCAGTAGGACTGGGACGGCCTATGGCTACACCTTC

abundance: -
j_gene: TRBJ1-1
d_gene: -
v_gene: TRBV9
CDR3aa: CASSVKFRNTEAFF
CDR3nt: TGTGCCAGCAGCGTAAAATTTAGGAACACTGAAGCTTTCTTT

abundance: -
j_gene: TRBJ2-2
d_gene: -
v_gene: TRBV5-6
CDR3aa: CASSLWQSGGELFF
CDR3nt: TGTGCCAGCAGCTTGTGGCAGTCGGGCGGGGAGCTGTTTTTT

abundance: -
j_gene: TRBJ2-7
d_gene: -
v_gene: TRBV6-5
CDR3aa: CASSYSSTAPEQYF
CDR3nt: TGTGCCAGCAGTTACTCGAGTACAGCCCCCGAGCAGTACTTC

abundance: -
j_gene: TRBJ2-1
d_gene: TRBD2
v_gene: TRBV23-1
CDR3aa: CASIRGGLVSYNEQFF
CDR3nt: TGCGCCAGCATACGGGGAGGACTAGTCTCCTACAATGAGCAGTTCTTC

abundance: -
j_gene: TRBJ1-1
d_gene: -
v_gene: TRBV5-1
CDR3aa: CASSASRGRVTEAFF
CDR3nt: TGCGCCAGCAGCGCCTCCCGGGGACGGGTCACTGAAGCTTTCTTT

abundance: -
j_gene: TRBJ2-1
d_gene: TRBD1
v_gene: TRBV9
CDR3aa: CASSVGDRGYNEQFF
CDR3nt: TGTGCCAGCAGCGTAGGGGACAGAGGATACAATGAGCAGTTCTTC

abundance: -
j_gene: TRBJ1-1
d_gene: -
v_gene: TRBV19
CDR3aa: CASSMQGNTEAFF
CDR3nt: TGTGCCAGTAGTATGCAGGGGAACACTGAAGCTTTCTTT

abundance: -
j_gene: TRBJ2-2
d_gene: -
v_gene: TRBV3-1/TRBV3-2
CDR3aa: CASSQAGELFF
CDR3nt: TGTGCCAGCAGCCAAGCCGGGGAGCTGTTTTTT

abundance: -
j_gene: TRBJ2-1
d_gene: TRBD2
v_gene: TRBV19
CDR3aa: CASSTGLYNEQFF
CDR3nt: TGTGCCAGTAGTACGGGACTATACAATGAGCAGTTCTTC